This T cell receptor beta chain emerged from a study of Ad26.COV2.S vaccination and SARS-CoV-2 variants. The data were produced by immunoSEQ multiplex PCR, yet TCRdb's version contains in-frame clones alone and is incomplete. The table records some 480,000 clones, around 88% of them present only once. Germline loops: CDR1 SGHTA, CDR2 FQGNSA. CDR3 length equals 18 residues. V shed 5 bases and J 1 base; nucleotides not matched to a gene: 7. The treatment is: some 20 received Ad26.COV2.S at low or high dose, single or two shots; about 5 received placebo; per-sample allocation not given. Samples analyzed were those drawn on day 63 after the first vaccine or placebo injection.

The sample was peripheral blood, taken in a trial of Ad26.COV2.S vaccine versus placebo. This chain links TRBV7-2 with TRBJ2-2; 13 positions agree with TRBD2. The clonotype originates from a person aged 18 to 65 who received the Ad26.COV2.S COVID-19 vaccine or a placebo. The CDR3 DNA sequence: TGTGCCAGCAGCCCCACTAGCGGGAGGGCCGTGAACACCGGGGAGCTGTTTTTT. Translated, it gives CASSPTSGRAVNTGELFF.